The text below deals with one TCR beta chain. The data belong to a study of T cell changes during pregnancy in multiple sclerosis. Profiling relied on immunoSEQ multiplex PCR, and the TCRdb table lists in-frame clones only, not all of them. The data show around 45,000 clones, about 91% seen once. The V gene lost 4 bases and the J gene lost 3 bases, with 12 bases spanning the gap. CDR3 length equals 14 residues. Germline values: CDR1 LNHDA, CDR2 SQIVND (reference sequence). This receptor was taken from a female donor with multiple sclerosis, enrolled in a pregnancy study. This chain links TRBV19 with TRBJ1-2; maybe TRBD1 (5 bases). The material sequenced was CD4+ T cells from peripheral blood mononuclear cells, taken before pregnancy. As DNA, the CDR3 is TGTGCCAGTAGTAAGGACACTGCCTACTATGGCTACACCTTC. Translation: CASSKDTAYYGYTF.